The rows below give T cell receptor beta chains drawn from one sample of a study of identical twins. TCRdb re-derived calls from the 5' RACE reads in MiXCR, one entry per CDR3 protein. The sample yields about 890,000 distinct CDR3 sequences, 9% to 15% seen once. This sample also belongs to another study, concerning yellow fever vaccine responses in identical twins.

Source material: PBMCs. These receptor sequences come from a woman under 30 in good health. CDR3s include the opening cysteine and the closing phenylalanine or tryptophan. A D gene is named only where the DNA matches it firmly. Rows may omit the clone size; those that give it use once, few, many or a size class.

D gene	J gene	V gene	clone size	CDR3 protein	CDR3 DNA
.	TRBJ1-3	TRBV7-9	.	CASSRSSGPGNTIYF	TGTGCCAGCAGCCGATCCTCGGGACCTGGAAACACCATATATTTT
.	TRBJ2-2	TRBV7-2	few	CASSLVAAGLFAGELFF	TGTGCCAGCAGCTTAGTGGCGGCAGGGCTTTTCGCCGGGGAGCTGTTTTTT
TRBD1	TRBJ1-1	TRBV29-1	few	CSVERTGGNTEAFF	TGCAGCGTTGAGCGGACAGGGGGAAACACTGAAGCTTTCTTT
TRBD2	TRBJ2-1	TRBV20-1	few	CSATQTSGLGNEQFF	TGCAGTGCTACTCAGACTAGCGGGTTAGGGAATGAGCAGTTCTTC
.	TRBJ1-2	TRBV7-2	many	CASFPRLQTNGYTF	TGTGCCAGCTTCCCCCGCCTCCAGACTAATGGCTACACCTTC
.	TRBJ2-5	TRBV6-2/TRBV6-3	.	CASRPHSGVSYLQETQYF	TGTGCCAGCAGACCTCATAGTGGGGTTAGCTACCTCCAAGAGACCCAGTACTTC
.	TRBJ1-1	TRBV12-3/TRBV12-4	many	CASSPKNTEAFF	TGTGCCAGCAGTCCCAAGAACACTGAAGCTTTCTTT
TRBD1	TRBJ1-6	TRBV10-3	.	CAIRGTGTNSPLHF	TGTGCCATCAGGGGGACAGGGACAAATTCACCCCTCCACTTT
.	TRBJ2-2	TRBV10-3	few	CAISDRGLDSRELFF	TGTGCCATCAGTGACCGGGGACTCGATTCCAGGGAGCTGTTTTTT
.	TRBJ2-1	TRBV3-1	.	CASSLAQLAAEQFF	TGTGCCAGCAGCCTCGCACAACTAGCAGCCGAGCAGTTCTTC
TRBD2	TRBJ2-1	TRBV5-5	.	CASSSGLAALNEQFF	TGTGCCAGCAGTTCGGGACTAGCGGCGCTTAATGAGCAGTTCTTC
.	TRBJ1-5	TRBV25-1	.	CASSQPQHF	TGTGCCAGCTCTCAGCCCCAGCATTTT
.	TRBJ2-4	TRBV5-1	few	CASSSGGGVDIQYF	TGCGCCAGCAGCTCCGGTGGCGGTGTCGACATTCAGTACTTC
.	TRBJ2-1	TRBV5-1	.	CASTKGILNEQFF	TGCGCCAGCACTAAGGGTATCCTCAATGAGCAGTTCTTC
TRBD1	TRBJ2-7	TRBV6-5	.	CASSSTFGDRGSYEQYF	TGTGCCAGCAGTTCCACCTTTGGGGACAGGGGTTCCTACGAGCAGTACTTC
.	TRBJ2-7	TRBV6-2/TRBV6-3	many	CASQEKGTYEQYF	TGTGCCAGCCAAGAAAAAGGAACCTACGAGCAGTACTTC
.	TRBJ2-1	TRBV24-1	few	CATSDPGHANEQFF	TGTGCCACCAGTGACCCCGGACATGCCAATGAGCAGTTCTTC
.	TRBJ2-3	TRBV20-1	many	CSALGAVEDTQYF	TGCAGTGCCCTGGGGGCGGTCGAGGATACGCAGTATTTT
.	TRBJ1-4	TRBV5-5	many	CASSLFGGEGEKLFF	TGTGCCAGCAGCTTGTTTGGTGGGGAGGGTGAAAAACTGTTTTTT